The T cell receptor beta chain described here comes from a study of neoadjuvant anti-PD-1 for oral cavity cancer. From germline, CDR1 is SGHAT and CDR2 FQNNGV. The CDR3 has 16 residues. The ends lost 1 base at V and 10 bases at J; junction bases unmatched: 11. Using immunoSEQ multiplex PCR, the repertoire was profiled, and TCRdb retains in-frame clones only, with some absent. In the table there are some 6,700 clones, 47% of which are singletons. This receptor was obtained from a person aged 40 to 85 with oral cavity squamous cell carcinoma. The rearrangement uses TRBV11-2 and TRBJ2-1; TRBD1 aligns across 9 bases. This specimen consisted of tumor tissue, obtained before nivolumab (anti-PD-1) treatment. The CDR3 here is CASSLGVDRGYEEQFF. The CDR3 DNA reads as TGTGCCAGCAGCTTAGGGGTGGACAGGGGTTACGAGGAGCAGTTCTTC.